The 26 T cell receptor beta chains below all came from one sample that was sequenced in a study of human T cells and chemical hapten exposure. Specified time point: pre-sensitization, week 0. As to treatment: therapeutic diphenylcyclopropenone sensitization with weekly scalp DPC. TCRdb re-analysed the RACE reads in MiXCR, keeping a single row per CDR3 protein. Among more than 150,000 distinct CDR3 sequences, around 30% were seen once, and the ten largest hold roughly 3%. Sequences were derived from whole blood, sampled in connection with sensitization to the hapten diphenylcyclopropenone (DPC). Source of these receptors: a woman in her twenties or thirties with alopecia areata. Some clones in this sample may be carry-over from other donors' samples.

V and J are TRBV5-1 and TRBJ1-3; 9 nucleotides agree with TRBD1. Per the germline V gene, CDR1 is SGHRS and CDR2 is YFSETQ. CDR3 length equals 15 residues. The V and J ends lost 4 bases and 2 bases, in that order; junction bases with no gene match: 4. The CDR3 here is CASSTGTGPGNTIYF. The CDR3 DNA reads as TGCGCCAGCAGCACGGGGACAGGGCCTGGAAACACCATATATTTT. Full variable domain (outside the CDR3, taken from reference TRBV5-1 and TRBJ1-3): KAGVTQTPRYLIKTRGQQVTLSCSPISGHRSVSWYQQTPGQGLQFLFEYFSETQRNKGNFPGRFSGRQFSNSRSEMNVSTLELGDSALYLCASSTGTGPGNTIYFGEGSWLTVV.

This chain uses TRBV12-3 or TRBV12-4 with TRBJ2-7; 9 nucleotides align to TRBD2. The CDR3 contains 14 residues. Unmatched junction bases numbered 7, after V lost 7 bases and J lost 3 bases. Here the CDR3 reads CASTLGGGDYEQYF. The CDR3 DNA is TGTGCCAGCACCCTGGGCGGGGGGGACTACGAGCAGTACTTC.

The rearrangement links TRBV28 to TRBJ2-7, with a possible D match to TRBD2 (6 bases). Trimming removed 5 bases from V and 1 base from J, with 15 bases in between. Germline V lookup: CDR1 MDHEN, CDR2 SYDVKM. This CDR3 is 15 amino acids long. The chain's CDR3 is CASSPRGVTSYEQYF. Written as DNA, the CDR3 is TGTGCCAGCAGTCCCCGCGGGGTGACGTCCTACGAGCAGTACTTC.

This sequence joins TRBV20-1 and TRBJ2-7; 13 bases match TRBD2. There are 15 residues in the CDR3. Per germline, CDR1 DFQATT and CDR2 SNEGSKA (reference sequence). The V gene end was trimmed by 6 bases and the J gene end by 0 bases; junction bases not matched to a gene: 5. The CDR3 DNA sequence: TGCAGTGCACCACTAGCGGGAGGGAGCTCCTACGAGCAGTACTTC. Its protein product is CSAPLAGGSSYEQYF.

The chain is built from TRBV9 and TRBJ2-1, with 10 bases aligning to TRBD2. Germline V CDR1 and CDR2: SGDLS, YYNGEE. Trimming removed 4 bases from V and 7 bases from J; junction bases left unmatched: 17. The CDR3 runs to 18 residues. CDR3 amino acids: CASSPRTKLAGFANEQFF. The CDR3 region has the DNA TGTGCCAGCAGCCCAAGGACCAAACTAGCGGGATTCGCGAATGAGCAGTTCTTC.

The table lists this clonotype with a few counts. The chain couples TRBV4-2 to TRBJ2-3; TRBD1 matches 9 bases. This CDR3 comprises 14 residues. V lost 8 bases, J lost 2 bases, and 5 bases stayed unmatched. The V gene's germline CDR1 is LGHNA and CDR2 YNFKEQ. The CDR3 spells CASSTGGDTDTQYF. The CDR3 DNA reads TGTGCCAGCTCGACAGGGGGAGACACAGATACGCAGTATTTT.

This chain links TRBV6-1 with TRBJ2-7, with D tentatively TRBD1 (5 bases). This CDR3 spans 15 amino acids. Germline lookup yields CDR1 MNHNS and CDR2 SASEGT. V shed 2 bases and J shed 9 bases, with 20 bases lying between them. CDR3 in DNA: TGTGCCAGCAGTGAAACCCATGGGGCGGCTGGATGGCAGTACTTC. Protein sequence: CASSETHGAAGWQYF.

This clonotype showed up many times. The V call is TRBV5-1, the J call TRBJ2-1; TRBD2 aligns across 13 bases. This CDR3 region has 16 residues. CDR1 and CDR2 from the germline V gene are SGHRS and YFSETQ. The V and J ends lost 3 bases and 4 bases, in that order; junction bases with no gene match: 4. The CDR3 sequence is CASSSGLAGRYNEQFF. CDR3 DNA sequence: TGCGCCAGCAGCTCGGGACTAGCGGGGAGATACAATGAGCAGTTCTTC.

The chain carries TRBV28 and TRBJ2-1; 8 nucleotides match TRBD1. CDR1 MDHEN and CDR2 SYDVKM come from the germline V gene. Losses at the gene ends were 4 bases for V and 4 bases for J; bases not matched to a gene: 6. This CDR3 region has 15 residues. In nucleotides, the CDR3 is TGTGCCAGCAGTTCCCGGGACAGGCCGTACAATGAGCAGTTCTTC. It encodes CASSSRDRPYNEQFF.

The rearrangement links TRBV4-3 to TRBJ1-1; D not resolved. CDR1 is LGHNA, CDR2 YSLEER, per germline. The V end lost 2 bases, the J end lost 7 bases, and 11 bases lay between the germline ends. The CDR3 is made up of 13 amino acids. CDR3 sequence: CASSQRRESEAFF. For the CDR3, the DNA is TGCGCCAGCAGCCAAAGGAGGGAGAGTGAAGCTTTCTTT.

The chain employs TRBV28 and TRBJ2-5; D call uncertain. Germline V gene data show CDR1 as MDHEN and CDR2 as SYDVKM. The CDR3 runs to 12 residues. V lost 11 bases to trimming and J lost 4 bases, with 14 bases between them. CDR3 residues: CARPDGRETQYF. The DNA of the CDR3 is TGTGCCCGGCCAGACGGACGAGAGACCCAGTACTTC.

In this sample, this clonotype turned up a few times. The chain has TRBV12-3 or TRBV12-4 and TRBJ1-2, with D hard to call. Between the trimmed V and J ends, which lost 1 base and 2 bases, there was a span of 14 bases. This CDR3 is built from 16 residues. The CDR3: CASSLGGPGPNYGYTF. The CDR3 nucleotides read TGTGCCAGCAGTTTAGGGGGTCCTGGACCAAACTATGGCTACACCTTC.

J is TRBJ2-3 and V is TRBV20-1; D is possibly TRBD1 (6 bases). Per the germline V gene, CDR1 is DFQATT and CDR2 is SNEGSKA (reference sequence). Deletions cut 6 bases from V and 6 bases from J, with 13 bases between. This CDR3 comprises 12 residues. This CDR3 reads CSAPTGSDTQYF. The CDR3 DNA sequence: TGCAGTGCCCCTACAGGGTCGGATACGCAGTATTTT.

This chain joins TRBV7-6 and TRBJ2-7, with TRBD1 matching 7 bases. The CDR3 has 17 residues. Germline loops: CDR1 SGHVS, CDR2 FNYEAQ. The V gene end was trimmed by 4 bases and the J gene end by 2 bases; junction bases not matched to a gene: 14. The CDR3 region has the DNA TGTGCCAGCAGCTCCCATGATCCAAACGACAGGGCCTACGAGCAGTACTTC. It translates to CASSSHDPNDRAYEQYF.

This chain connects TRBV6-2 or TRBV6-3 to TRBJ2-5, with 7 bases lining up with TRBD2. J gave up 1 base and V 8 bases, and 4 bases lay outside the gene matches. The CDR3 has 13 amino acids. Germline values: CDR1 MNHEY, CDR2 SVGEGT. CDR3 DNA: TGTGCCAGCGGAGCGGGGACCCAAGAGACCCAGTACTTC. Translated, it gives CASGAGTQETQYF.

The rearrangement uses TRBV7-2 and TRBJ1-1; the match to TRBD1 covers 7 bases. The J segment lost 4 bases and the V segment lost 1 base, leaving 6 bases of the junction unmatched. The CDR3 sequence is 15 residues long. Per germline, CDR1 SGHTA and CDR2 FQGNSA. Here the CDR3 reads CASSLVGGASTEAFF. In DNA, the CDR3 is TGTGCCAGCAGCTTAGTAGGGGGCGCGAGCACTGAAGCTTTCTTT.

This sequence joins TRBV7-2 and TRBJ2-2; no clear D gene. The CDR3 is 15 residues long. Trimming removed 4 bases from V and 7 bases from J, with 16 bases in between. Germline lookup yields CDR1 SGHTA and CDR2 FQGNSA. The CDR3 coding sequence is TGTGCCAGCAGCTCATTAATCGCCGCTGGCGGGGAGCTGTTTTTT. Translated: CASSSLIAAGGELFF.

The chain recombines TRBV5-1 with TRBJ1-1; D possibly corresponds to TRBD1 (5 bases). V shed 2 bases and J shed 1 base, with 15 bases lying between them. This CDR3 contains 16 residues. Germline values: CDR1 SGHRS, CDR2 YFSETQ. In DNA, the CDR3 is TGCGCCAGCAGCTTTGGGGCTTCCTTACCGAACACTGAAGCTTTCTTT. Translation gives CASSFGASLPNTEAFF.

The gene calls are TRBV10-2 and TRBJ2-5, with a tentative D call TRBD2 (6 bases). The CDR3 is 14 amino acids. Germline values: CDR1 WSHSY, CDR2 SAAADI. The germline V and J ends were trimmed by 2 bases and 3 bases, with 10 bases remaining between them. The DNA of the CDR3 is TGCGCCAGCAGTGAGCGGGGGAGAAAAGAGACCCAGTACTTC. Translated, it gives CASSERGRKETQYF.

The rearrangement links TRBV9 to TRBJ2-1; D may match TRBD1 or TRBD2 (6 bases each). In germline, CDR1 is SGDLS, CDR2 YYNGEE. V was cut by 4 bases and J by 0 bases, with 14 bases left in between. The CDR3 totals 16 residues. The CDR3 here is CASSMKGGPSYNEQFF. In DNA, the CDR3 is TGTGCCAGCAGCATGAAGGGGGGACCCTCCTACAATGAGCAGTTCTTC.

This clonotype was seen more than once but under ten times. This chain connects TRBV10-1 to TRBJ2-7; tentatively, D is TRBD2 (7 bases). Germline V gene data show CDR1 as WNHNN and CDR2 as SYGVQD (reference sequence). CDR3 length: 13 residues. Deletions cut 9 bases from V and 3 bases from J, with 15 bases between. CDR3 in amino acids: CASSGGPSYEQYF. Written as DNA, the CDR3 is TGCGCCAGTTCCGGGGGGCCTAGCTACGAGCAGTACTTC.

This clonotype was seen a handful of times. This chain connects TRBV7-2 to TRBJ2-7; the D gene is possibly TRBD1 (6 bases). The CDR3 is made up of 13 amino acids. V was pared by 5 bases and J by 7 bases, with 15 bases between. Germline V gene lookup returns CDR1 SGHTA and CDR2 FQGNSA. This chain's CDR3 is CASSQNRAREQYF. CDR3 bases: TGTGCCAGCAGCCAAAACAGGGCCCGGGAGCAGTACTTC. The full variable domain, its missing parts supplied by reference TRBV7-2 and TRBJ2-7, is GAGVSQSPSNKVTEKGKDVELRCDPISGHTALYWYRQSLGQGLEFLIYFQGNSAPDKSGLPSDRFSAERTGGSVSTLTIQRTQQEDSAVYLCASSQNRAREQYFGPGTRLTVT.

The chain recombines TRBV4-3 with TRBJ2-5, with D unclear. Germline CDR1 reads LGHNA; CDR2 reads YSLEER. Trimming took off 2 bases at V and 4 bases at J, with 14 bases between the two ends. The CDR3 has 15 residues. DNA of the CDR3: TGCGCCAGCAGCCAAACCATCCTTATGGCAGAGACCCAGTACTTC. Translated: CASSQTILMAETQYF.

The J gene is TRBJ2-1, the V gene TRBV20-1, with 9 bases matching TRBD1. The CDR3 covers 18 residues. Germline assignment: CDR1 DFQATT and CDR2 SNEGSKA (reference sequence). The J segment lost 6 bases and the V segment lost 0 bases, leaving 15 bases of the junction unmatched. CDR3: CSARDLSRDRVRGNEQFF. CDR3 sequence (DNA): TGCAGTGCTAGAGATCTGTCCCGGGACAGGGTTCGGGGCAATGAGCAGTTCTTC.

J is TRBJ2-4 and V is TRBV20-1; a weak D match, TRBD1 (5 bases). The V and J ends lost 2 bases and 0 bases respectively, with 5 bases between them. The CDR3 has 13 amino acids. Germline CDR1 DFQATT, CDR2 SNEGSKA (reference sequence). The CDR3, as DNA: TGCAGTGCTAGAAGGGGAGCCAAAAACATTCAGTACTTC. Its protein product is CSARRGAKNIQYF.

In its sample, this clonotype was seen many times. V gene TRBV28 combines with J gene TRBJ2-7; TRBD1 agrees at 8 bases. Germline assignment: CDR1 MDHEN and CDR2 SYDVKM. Losses at the gene ends were 5 bases for V and 0 bases for J; bases not matched to a gene: 0. CDR3 length equals 13 residues. The CDR3 sequence is CASSTGGSYEQYF. The DNA of the CDR3 is TGTGCCAGCAGTACAGGGGGCTCCTACGAGCAGTACTTC.